These 2 T cell receptor beta chains were all obtained from the same sample, sequenced in a study of spatial heterogeneity in lung cancer. TCRdb re-called the 5' RACE reads with MiXCR, one entry per CDR3 protein. The sample includes some 29,000 distinct CDR3 sequences, more than 8% of them seen just once. The sample's time point: sample taken at primary tumor resection. Whole RNA, which was extracted from tumor, nontumor lung tissue or frozen PBMC, was sequenced without any cell sorting. Here the sequenced sample was PBMCs, taken at surgery. Receptors originate from a female donor with early-stage non-small cell lung cancer.

This clonotype has ten or more counts. The V and J genes are TRBV6-2 or TRBV6-3 and TRBJ2-1; possible D gene TRBD2, 5 bases. Trimming stripped 7 bases from V and 9 bases from J, with 10 bases between. Germline values: CDR1 MNHEY, CDR2 SVGEGT. The CDR3 spans 11 residues. CDR3 sequence reads: CASTLRGEQFF. CDR3 DNA sequence: TGTGCCAGCACCCTACGGGGTGAGCAGTTCTTC.

This clonotype was counted at least ten times. The V and J genes are TRBV27 and TRBJ2-1; D may correspond to TRBD1 or TRBD2 (5 bases each). V was clipped by 1 base and J by 7 bases, with 14 bases between them. This CDR3 contains 15 residues. The germline V gene has CDR1 MNHEY and CDR2 SMNVEV (reference sequence). CDR3 sequence (DNA): TGTGCCAGCAGTTTATTCCCACCTTGGGGGAATGAGCAGTTCTTC. Protein: CASSLFPPWGNEQFF.